Following are 21 T cell receptor beta chains from one sample sequenced in a study of Ad26.COV2.S vaccination and SARS-CoV-2 variants. Sequenced by immunoSEQ multiplex PCR; TCRdb stores in-frame clones only, minus some. The top ten clones hold about 4.4% of a sample with a few hundred thousand clones, 90% of them seen once. Sample treatment: approximately 18 received Ad26.COV2.S at low or high dose, single or two shots; about five received placebo; per-sample allocation not given. Sampling was performed 63 days after the first vaccine or placebo injection. The sequencing used peripheral blood, collected in a trial of Ad26.COV2.S vaccine versus placebo. Source of these receptors: a person between 18 and 65 years old who received the Ad26.COV2.S COVID-19 vaccine or a placebo.

The chain's CDR3 is CASSDVPLRLPPLHF. CDR3 coding DNA: TGTGCCAGCAGCGACGTCCCGCTACGGTTACCCCCCCTCCACTTT. The J gene is TRBJ1-6, the V gene TRBV7-9; the D is unclear. Trimming stripped 5 bases from V and 13 bases from J, with 21 bases between. Germline CDR1 SEHNR, CDR2 FQNEAQ (reference sequence). The CDR3 runs to 15 residues.

The chain carries TRBV9 and TRBJ2-2; D is perhaps TRBD1 or TRBD2 (5 bases each). CDR3 length: 19 amino acids. Trimming cost V 3 bases and J 3 bases, with 24 bases left between them. Germline lookup yields CDR1 SGDLS and CDR2 YYNGEE. The CDR3 DNA follows: TGTGCCAGCAGCGCAGAGGGGAGCTCTTACCACCCATACACCGGGGAGCTGTTTTTT. It specifies CASSAEGSSYHPYTGELFF.

The chain joins TRBV14 to TRBJ2-3; unclear D gene. Trimming removed 3 bases from V and 1 base from J, with 5 bases in between. The CDR3 consists of 13 residues. Germline V gives CDR1 SGHDN, CDR2 FVKESK. The CDR3 spells CASSQSGTDTQYF. In nucleotides, the CDR3 is TGTGCCAGCAGCCAGTCAGGCACAGATACGCAGTATTTT.

The chain has TRBV18 and TRBJ2-7; TRBD1 agrees at 9 bases. Germline lookup yields CDR1 KGHSH and CDR2 LQKENI. The CDR3 spans 13 residues. With V trimmed by 5 bases and J by 5 bases, 4 bases remained unmatched. The CDR3 loop is CASSADRGNEQYF. The CDR3, as DNA: TGTGCCAGCTCAGCGGACAGGGGAAACGAGCAGTACTTC.

This chain links TRBV7-2 with TRBJ2-2; D gene uncertain. Between the trimmed V and J ends, which lost 5 bases and 0 bases, there was a span of 13 bases. The germline CDR1 and CDR2 sequences are SGHTA and FQGNSA. This CDR3 is 16 amino acids long. CDR3 loop: CASSPLSSPNTGELFF. The CDR3 DNA sequence: TGTGCCAGCAGCCCTCTGTCGTCGCCGAACACCGGGGAGCTGTTTTTT.

The chain links TRBV27 to TRBJ2-3; D is undetermined. Trimming shortened V by 6 bases and J by 6 bases, and 7 bases separated the two germline ends. The CDR3 is made up of 11 amino acids. CDR1 and CDR2 (germline): MNHEY, SMNVEV (reference sequence). CDR3 region: CASRLGDTQYF. The CDR3 coding sequence is TGTGCCAGCAGGCTGGGGGATACGCAGTATTTT.

The chain couples TRBV21-1 to TRBJ2-7; the table's D call, TRBD2, has no DNA check behind it. TRBV21-1 is a known pseudogene. CDR3 length: 19 amino acids. CDR3 DNA sequence: TGTGCCAGCAGTATACCATGGGGTAGCGGGAGAAAAAGCGGGTACGAGCAGTACTTC. Its translation is CASSIPWGSGRKSGYEQYF.

The CDR3 DNA reads TGTGCCAGTAGCCAATTTAATGGGGCCTACAATGAGCAGTTCTTC. It yields the protein CASSQFNGAYNEQFF. This sequence joins TRBV19 and TRBJ2-1, with unresolved D. The CDR3 has 15 amino acids. V lost 6 bases, J lost 2 bases, and 14 bases lay in between. CDR1 is LNHDA, CDR2 SQIVND, per germline (reference sequence). Variable domain in full (rest from reference TRBV19 and TRBJ2-1): DGGITQSPKYLFRKEGQNVTLSCEQNLNHDAMYWYRQDPGQGLRLIYYSQIVNDFQKGDIAEGYSVSREKKESFPLTVTSAQKNPTAFYLCASSQFNGAYNEQFFGPGTRLTVL.

The rearrangement uses TRBV9 and TRBJ2-6; D remains unclear. V lost 4 bases and J 0 bases, leaving 8 bases between the germline ends. CDR3 length equals 15 residues. CDR1 SGDLS and CDR2 YYNGEE come from the germline V gene. The CDR3 region has the DNA TGTGCCAGCAGCCCAGGTCACTCTGGGGCCAACGTCCTGACTTTC. Protein product: CASSPGHSGANVLTF.

The chain employs TRBV10-2 and TRBJ1-1, with D perhaps TRBD1 (6 bases). The germline V gene has CDR1 WSHSY and CDR2 SAAADI. V lost 6 bases to trimming and J lost 1 base, with 18 bases between them. CDR3 size: 16 residues. The CDR3 DNA is TGCGCCAGCAGCCCCCCTACCAGGGGCCCGAACACTGAAGCTTTCTTT. Protein product: CASSPPTRGPNTEAFF.

J is TRBJ2-3 and V is TRBV7-9; D tentatively fits TRBD1 or TRBD2 (5 bases each). The CDR3 is made up of 15 amino acids. Trimming removed 3 bases from V and 2 bases from J, with 12 bases in between. Looked up from germline, CDR1 is SEHNR and CDR2 is FQNEAQ (reference sequence). CDR3 DNA sequence: TGTGCCAGCAGCTTTGAGGGGTCCGCCACAGATACGCAGTATTTT. Protein: CASSFEGSATDTQYF.

This rearrangement joins TRBV5-6 to TRBJ1-2; possibly TRBD1 for D (5 bases). Per the germline V gene, CDR1 is SGHDT and CDR2 is YYEEEE. The CDR3 extends over 14 amino acids. With 5 bases removed from V and 4 bases from J, the gap between germline ends came to 15 bases. CDR3 in amino acids: CASRWQGRSYGYTF. The CDR3 DNA sequence: TGTGCCAGCAGATGGCAGGGTAGGAGCTATGGCTACACCTTC.

This clone showed up many times. The rearrangement joins TRBV29-1 to TRBJ2-1; 10 bases are a match to TRBD2. J was trimmed by 0 bases and V by 5 bases; bases with no gene match: 7. The germline V gene encodes CDR1 SQVTM and CDR2 ANQGSEA. The CDR3 sequence is 16 residues long. CDR3 nucleotides: TGCAGCGTTTTCCTTAGCGGGAGGATCTCCTACAATGAGCAGTTCTTC. Translation: CSVFLSGRISYNEQFF.

This clone came up once. The chain combines TRBV18 with TRBJ2-2, with 7 bases that match TRBD1. This CDR3 region has 15 residues. With V trimmed by 4 bases and J by 4 bases, 6 bases remained unmatched. CDR1 and CDR2 (germline): KGHSH, LQKENI. The CDR3 reads CASSLRQGVTGELFF. DNA for the CDR3: TGTGCCAGCTCACTTCGACAGGGCGTCACCGGGGAGCTGTTTTTT.

This clone appeared once. V gene TRBV4-1 combines with J gene TRBJ2-1, with 10 positions matching TRBD1. CDR3 length: 17 residues. Germline lookup yields CDR1 MGHRA and CDR2 YSYEKL. J lost 0 bases, V lost 2 bases, and 4 bases had no gene match. The CDR3 bases are TGCGCCAGCAGCCAACTACGGACAGGGGGCTCCTACAATGAGCAGTTCTTC. Encoded protein: CASSQLRTGGSYNEQFF.

This clone was observed once. The V call is TRBV29-1, the J call TRBJ2-7; D tentatively reads TRBD1 or TRBD2 (5 bases each). Germline values: CDR1 SQVTM, CDR2 ANQGSEA. V lost 4 bases and J lost 2, with 15 bases in between. The CDR3 runs 14 residues. The CDR3 is CSVGDGPGPYEQYF. The CDR3, as DNA: TGCAGCGTTGGGGACGGGCCTGGGCCCTACGAGCAGTACTTC.

The genes are TRBV7-9 and TRBJ2-7; TRBD2 aligns across 8 bases. V trimming: 3 bases; J trimming: 5 bases; junction bases outside the gene matches: 9. Looked up from germline, CDR1 is SEHNR and CDR2 is FQNEAQ (reference sequence). CDR3 length: 15 amino acids. In nucleotides, the CDR3 is TGTGCCAGCAGCTTTTGGCGGGGGGAGATAAACGAGCAGTACTTC. Translating it yields CASSFWRGEINEQYF.

The chain has TRBV7-8 and TRBJ2-7, with 10 bases matching TRBD1. The length of the CDR3 is 17 residues. J was trimmed by 6 bases and V by 1 base; bases with no gene match: 12. Germline-derived CDR1 and CDR2 are SGHVS and FQNEAQ. CDR3 region: CASSLGSPGQGIFEQYF. The CDR3 coding sequence is TGTGCCAGCAGCTTAGGTTCTCCGGGACAGGGGATTTTCGAGCAGTACTTC.

This clone was seen only once. The chain combines TRBV24-1 with TRBJ2-1; D gene uncertain. The CDR3 extends over 16 amino acids. CDR1 is KGHDR and CDR2 is SFDVKD in the germline V gene. Trimming took 3 bases from V and 5 from J, leaving 16 bases between them. CDR3 region: CATSDPHGPLNNEQFF. Here the CDR3 DNA reads TGTGCCACCAGTGATCCTCACGGACCCTTGAACAATGAGCAGTTCTTC.

This rearrangement joins TRBV28 to TRBJ2-2; 8 positions agree with TRBD2. Germline V gene lookup returns CDR1 MDHEN and CDR2 SYDVKM. With V trimmed by 7 bases and J by 6 bases, 10 bases remained unmatched. There are 15 residues in the CDR3. In DNA, the CDR3 is TGTGCCAGCATCCTCCGGGAGGGCCTGGCCGGGGAGCTGTTTTTT. Protein: CASILREGLAGELFF.

The CDR3 protein is CASREMPYEQYF. DNA of the CDR3: TGTGCCAGCCGCGAGATGCCCTACGAGCAGTACTTC. The chain combines TRBV28 with TRBJ2-7; D not certain. V was clipped by 8 bases and J by 2 bases, with 10 bases between them. Germline V gene data show CDR1 as MDHEN and CDR2 as SYDVKM. This CDR3 has 12 amino acids.